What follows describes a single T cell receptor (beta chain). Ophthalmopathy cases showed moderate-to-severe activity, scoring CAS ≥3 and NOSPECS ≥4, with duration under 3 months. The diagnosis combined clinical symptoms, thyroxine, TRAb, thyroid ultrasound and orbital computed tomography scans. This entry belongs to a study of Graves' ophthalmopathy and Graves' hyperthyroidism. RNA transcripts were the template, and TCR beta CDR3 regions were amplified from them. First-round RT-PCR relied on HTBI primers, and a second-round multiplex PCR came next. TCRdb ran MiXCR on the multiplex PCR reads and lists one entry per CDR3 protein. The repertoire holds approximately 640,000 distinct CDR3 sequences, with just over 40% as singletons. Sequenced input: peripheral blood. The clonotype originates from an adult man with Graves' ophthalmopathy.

This CDR3 is CASSYEASGRGREQYF. In DNA form, the CDR3 reads TGTGCCAGCAGTTACGAAGCTAGCGGGAGAGGACGAGAGCAGTACTTC. The chain is built from TRBV6-5 and TRBJ2-7; TRBD2 matches 10 bases. The V segment lost 2 bases and the J segment 7 bases; nucleotides outside the gene matches: 11. Germline V lookup: CDR1 MNHEY, CDR2 SVGAGI. The CDR3 spans 16 residues.